This T cell receptor beta chain is from a study of T cell repertoires in cytomegalovirus infection. Study summary: TCR beta signatures that were public indicated CMV infection and matching HLA type.

This clonotype was observed a handful of times. Its antigen remains unidentified. General study results and limits: The response measured ex vivo was dominated by TCR beta clonotypes (HLA-C-restricted and CMV-specific).

One entry per CDR3 protein results from TCRdb running MiXCR on the reads. Of about 180,000 distinct CDR3 sequences in the sample, over 13% are singletons; the top ten hold roughly a quarter. Germline V gene sequence: CDR1 SGHVS, CDR2 FQNEAQ. Trimming left V 2 bases short and J 6 bases short, with 7 bases between. This CDR3 is built from 12 residues. The material sequenced was PBMCs. The receptor was derived from a human donor in good health (CMV status not recorded). Some clones in this sample may be carry-over from other donors' samples. The chain joins TRBV7-8 to TRBJ1-1; D call uncertain. DNA of the CDR3: TGTGCCAGCAGCTTATTAGGGCCTGAAGCTTTCTTT. Protein product: CASSLLGPEAFF.